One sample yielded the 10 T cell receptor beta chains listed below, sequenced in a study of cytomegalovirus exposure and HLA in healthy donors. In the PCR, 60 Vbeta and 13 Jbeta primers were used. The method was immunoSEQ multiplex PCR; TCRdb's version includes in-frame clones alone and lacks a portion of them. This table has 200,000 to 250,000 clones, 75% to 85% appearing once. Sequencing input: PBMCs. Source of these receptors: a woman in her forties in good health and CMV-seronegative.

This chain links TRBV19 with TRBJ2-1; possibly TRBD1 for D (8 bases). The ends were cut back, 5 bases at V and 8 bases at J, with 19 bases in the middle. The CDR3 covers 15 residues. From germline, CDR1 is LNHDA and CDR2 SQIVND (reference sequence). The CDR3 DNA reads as TGTGCCAGTAGTTGGACAGGGAGGGATGATGATGAGCAGTTCTTC. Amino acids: CASSWTGRDDDEQFF. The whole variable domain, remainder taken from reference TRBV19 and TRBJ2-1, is DGGITQSPKYLFRKEGQNVTLSCEQNLNHDAMYWYRQDPGQGLRLIYYSQIVNDFQKGDIAEGYSVSREKKESFPLTVTSAQKNPTAFYLCASSWTGRDDDEQFFGPGTRLTVL.

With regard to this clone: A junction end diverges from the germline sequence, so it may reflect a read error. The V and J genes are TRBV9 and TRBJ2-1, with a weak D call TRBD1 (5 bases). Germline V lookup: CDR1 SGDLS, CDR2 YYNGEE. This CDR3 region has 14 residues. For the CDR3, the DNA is TGTGCCAGCAGCGGACAGACAGATCGCAATCAGCAGTTCTTC. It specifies CASSGQTDRNQQFF.

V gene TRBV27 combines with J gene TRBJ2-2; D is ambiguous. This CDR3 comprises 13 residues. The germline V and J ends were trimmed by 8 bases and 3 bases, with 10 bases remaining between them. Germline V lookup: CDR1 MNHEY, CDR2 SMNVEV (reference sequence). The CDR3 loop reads CASGSIYTGELFF. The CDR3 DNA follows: TGTGCCAGCGGCTCGATTTACACCGGGGAGCTGTTTTTT.

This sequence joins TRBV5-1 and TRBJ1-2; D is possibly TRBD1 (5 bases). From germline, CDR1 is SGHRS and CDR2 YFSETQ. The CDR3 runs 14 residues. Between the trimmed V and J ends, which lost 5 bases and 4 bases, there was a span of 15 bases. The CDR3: CASRRDVGVYGYTF. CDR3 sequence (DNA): TGCGCCAGCAGGCGGGACGTCGGCGTCTATGGCTACACCTTC.

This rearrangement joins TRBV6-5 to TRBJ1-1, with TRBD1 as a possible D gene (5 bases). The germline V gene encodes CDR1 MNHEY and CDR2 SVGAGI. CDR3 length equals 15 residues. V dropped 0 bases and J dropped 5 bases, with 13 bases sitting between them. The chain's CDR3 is CASSYSRQLRTEAFF. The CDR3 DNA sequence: TGTGCCAGCAGTTACTCGCGACAGTTGAGGACTGAAGCTTTCTTT.

Here the CDR3 reads CASSLRGTHRGGETQYF. CDR3 nucleotide sequence: TGCGCCAGCAGCTTGAGAGGGACCCACCGCGGAGGGGAGACCCAGTACTTC. This chain connects TRBV5-1 to TRBJ2-5; tentative D call: TRBD2 (6 bases). The V gene lost 1 base and the J gene lost 5 bases, with 21 bases spanning the gap. The CDR3 totals 17 residues. Germline CDR1 SGHRS, CDR2 YFSETQ.

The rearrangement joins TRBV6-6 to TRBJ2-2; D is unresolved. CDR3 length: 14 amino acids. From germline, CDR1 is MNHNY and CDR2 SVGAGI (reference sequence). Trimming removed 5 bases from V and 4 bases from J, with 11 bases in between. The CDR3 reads CASSRRSATGELFF. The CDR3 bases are TGTGCCAGCAGTCGGCGGTCCGCCACCGGGGAGCTGTTTTTT.

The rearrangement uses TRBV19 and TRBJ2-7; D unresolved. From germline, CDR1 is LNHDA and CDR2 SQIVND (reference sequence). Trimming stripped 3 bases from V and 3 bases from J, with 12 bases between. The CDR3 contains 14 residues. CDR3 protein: CASSISGPGYEQYF. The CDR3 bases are TGTGCCAGTAGTATCTCCGGCCCAGGCTACGAGCAGTACTTC.

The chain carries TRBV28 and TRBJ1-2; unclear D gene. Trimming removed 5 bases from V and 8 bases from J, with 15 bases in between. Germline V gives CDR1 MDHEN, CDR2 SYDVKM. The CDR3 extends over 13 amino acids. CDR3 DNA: TGTGCCAGCAGTCCGACGAGAGGGCGGGGCTACACCTTC. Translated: CASSPTRGRGYTF.

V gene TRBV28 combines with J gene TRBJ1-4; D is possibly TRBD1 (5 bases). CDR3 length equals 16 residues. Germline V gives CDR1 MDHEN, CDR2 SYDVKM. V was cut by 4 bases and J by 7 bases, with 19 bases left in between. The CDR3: CASSSPSGGRGEKLFF. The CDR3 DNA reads TGTGCCAGCAGTTCCCCATCGGGGGGGAGAGGTGAAAAACTGTTTTTT.